A selection of T cell receptor beta chains follows, all from one sample in a study of Graves' ophthalmopathy and Graves' hyperthyroidism. TCRdb re-analysed the multiplex PCR reads in MiXCR, keeping a single row per CDR3 protein. The sample contains over 200,000 distinct CDR3 sequences, under 30% of which appear only once. Sequencing was done on a sample of peripheral blood. The receptor set was obtained from a middle-aged man with Graves' ophthalmopathy. CDR3s include the opening cysteine and the closing phenylalanine or tryptophan. The order of the fields is CDR3 protein, CDR3 DNA, clone size, J gene, V gene, D gene. The D gene is left open where the match is weak. Clone sizes are given selectively: once, few, many, or a class where the clone is expanded.

CASDRQGAGTGELFF | TGTGCCAGCGACCGACAGGGGGCAGGAACCGGGGAGCTGTTTTTT | many | TRBJ2-2 | TRBV6-2/TRBV6-3 | TRBD1
CASSLALSQRTGELFF | TGTGCCAGCAGCTTAGCCTTAAGCCAGAGGACCGGGGAGCTGTTTTTT | many | TRBJ2-2 | TRBV7-2 | .
CASRTRGGSYEQYF | TGTGCCAGCAGAACCCGGGGAGGCTCCTACGAGCAGTACTTC | many | TRBJ2-7 | TRBV6-2/TRBV6-3 | .
CASSPRMVNTEAFF | TGTGCCAGTAGTCCTCGTATGGTGAACACTGAAGCTTTCTTT | . | TRBJ1-1 | TRBV19 | .
CASSLDGQVYTGELFF | TGTGCCAGCAGCTTGGATGGGCAGGTGTACACCGGGGAGCTGTTTTTT | many | TRBJ2-2 | TRBV5-5 | .
CSARGGQIVYEQYF | TGCAGTGCTAGGGGGGGACAGATAGTCTACGAGCAGTACTTC | few | TRBJ2-7 | TRBV20-1 | .
CASSPLGAPELFF | TGCGCCAGCAGCCCCCTTGGGGCCCCGGAGCTGTTTTTT | many | TRBJ2-2 | TRBV4-1 | .
CASRSQVRGTPYEQYF | TGTGCCAGTAGGTCGCAGGTCAGGGGGACACCCTACGAGCAGTACTTC | many | TRBJ2-7 | TRBV19 | TRBD1
CAWSRDTRDQETQYF | TGTGCCTGGTCCCGGGACACCCGAGACCAAGAGACCCAGTACTTC | . | TRBJ2-5 | TRBV30 | .
CASSLYWGQGNRQPQHF | TGTGCCAGCAGCTTGTATTGGGGACAGGGGAATCGTCAGCCCCAGCATTTT | . | TRBJ1-5 | TRBV5-4 | TRBD1
CATSSLAGEETQYF | TGTGCCACCAGCAGCTTAGCGGGGGAGGAGACCCAGTACTTC | . | TRBJ2-5 | TRBV15 | TRBD2
CASRTQGNTGELFF | TGTGCCAGCAGGACACAGGGAAACACCGGGGAGCTGTTTTTT | many | TRBJ2-2 | TRBV28 | .
CSVAGQQETQYF | TGCAGCGTTGCAGGGCAACAAGAGACCCAGTACTTC | many | TRBJ2-5 | TRBV29-1 | .
CASSIRRQGHQPQHF | TGTGCCAGTAGTATTAGGAGACAGGGCCATCAGCCCCAGCATTTT | once | TRBJ1-5 | TRBV19 | TRBD1
CASSSTKDTEAFF | TGTGCCAGCAGTTCCACGAAAGACACTGAAGCTTTCTTT | . | TRBJ1-1 | TRBV6-4 | .
CATGDRYGYTF | TGTGCCACGGGGGACAGGTATGGCTACACCTTC | . | TRBJ1-2 | TRBV28 | TRBD1
CASSYGGLGETQYF | TGTGCCAGCAGTTACGGAGGACTAGGAGAGACCCAGTACTTC | . | TRBJ2-5 | TRBV6-2/TRBV6-3 | TRBD2
CASTEGLASRETQYF | TGTGCCAGCACCGAAGGACTGGCCTCGCGGGAGACCCAGTACTTC | many | TRBJ2-5 | TRBV12-3/TRBV12-4 | .
CASSYFVNGGYTF | TGTGCCAGCAGTTACTTCGTGAATGGTGGCTACACCTTC | . | TRBJ1-2 | TRBV6-5 | .
CASSLEPQLYGYTF | TGTGCCAGCAGCTTAGAGCCACAGTTATATGGCTACACCTTC | . | TRBJ1-2 | TRBV7-2 | .
CAGNRALGPEAFF | TGTGCCGGAAACAGGGCTCTGGGGCCTGAAGCTTTCTTT | . | TRBJ1-1 | TRBV30 | .
CAWSVLSISEEF | TGTGCCTGGAGTGTACTGTCTATTTCGGAAGAATTC | . | TRBJ1-2 | TRBV30 | .
CASSAGVTGELFF | TGTGCCAGCTCGGCGGGAGTCACCGGGGAGCTGTTTTTT | once | TRBJ2-2 | TRBV28 | TRBD2
CASSDDGGWEAFF | TGTGCCAGCAGTGACGACGGGGGATGGGAAGCTTTCTTT | . | TRBJ1-1 | TRBV6-2/TRBV6-3 | .
CASSGRGLASETQYF | TGTGCCAGCAGCGGGCGGGGACTAGCTTCAGAGACCCAGTACTTC | many | TRBJ2-5 | TRBV11-2 | TRBD2
CASSEAGDSSEQYF | TGTGCCAGCAGTGAAGCTGGGGACAGTAGCGAGCAGTACTTC | . | TRBJ2-7 | TRBV6-1 | TRBD1
CSVDRTSKAFF | TGCAGCGTCGACAGGACAAGCAAAGCTTTCTTT | many | TRBJ1-1 | TRBV29-1 | .
CASSPLGQGMTSKNIQYF | TGTGCCAGCAGCCCCTTGGGACAGGGCATGACATCCAAAAACATTCAGTACTTC | many | TRBJ2-4 | TRBV7-9 | TRBD1